This entry is about one T cell receptor (beta chain). Relative to the germline gene, one junction end is altered; a read error may explain this. These data belong to a study of CD8+ T cells in alopecia areata. Overall study: A 6-month off-drug phase came after tofacitinib, which had lasted 6 to 18 months.

The sample's treatment: oral pan-JAK inhibitor, 5-10 mg twice daily. From PBMCs, CD4+ and CD8+ T cells were sorted. Germline V CDR1 and CDR2: SGHRS, YFSETQ. This CDR3 region has 15 residues. Following RNA extraction, reverse transcription yielded cDNA that acted as the sequencing template. TCRdb keeps only in-frame clones here, not all; method: immunoSEQ multiplex PCR. The table shows approximately 160,000 clones, with around three fifths occurring only once. This chain uses TRBV5-1 with TRBJ2-7, with 9 nucleotides matching TRBD2. This receptor was taken from a human donor with alopecia areata. Specimen: CD4+ T cells sorted from blood, collected at week 24, from a patient treated with tofacitinib. The CDR3 sequence is CASSLSSGGSDEQYF. In DNA form, the CDR3 reads TGCGCCAGCAGCTTGAGTAGCGGGGGCTCCGACGAGCAGTACTTC.